The rows below give T cell receptor beta chains drawn from one sample of a study of regulatory T cells in long-lasting Graves disease. TCRdb fed the multiplex PCR reads into MiXCR, producing one record per CDR3 protein. The top ten clones hold about a fifth of a sample with about 400,000 distinct CDR3 sequences, about 16% of them seen once. The sequences come from peripheral blood mononuclear cells (PBMCs), collected at new diagnosis, from a patient treated with antithyroid drugs. These TCRs come from a female donor with Graves disease. CDR3s include the opening cysteine and the closing phenylalanine or tryptophan. The D gene is left open where the match is weak. Part of the rows lack a size; the others show once, few, many or a class for expanded clones.

J gene,clone size,D gene,V gene,CDR3 protein,CDR3 DNA
TRBJ2-7,-,TRBD2,TRBV7-3,CASHVAGEPYEQYF,TGTGCCAGCCACGTAGCGGGAGAACCCTACGAGCAGTACTTC
TRBJ2-1,-,-,TRBV6-2/TRBV6-3,CASRGEKIDNEQFF,TGTGCCAGCAGGGGCGAGAAAATAGACAATGAGCAGTTCTTC
TRBJ2-7,many,-,TRBV7-9,CASSSYQGLSYEQYF,TGTGCCAGCAGCTCGTATCAGGGACTGTCCTACGAGCAGTACTTC
TRBJ2-5,-,-,TRBV6-2/TRBV6-3,CGSSAFQETQYF,TGTGGCAGCAGTGCTTTCCAAGAGACCCAGTACTTC
TRBJ2-3,many,TRBD2,TRBV6-1,CASSGHFSGTKFDTQYF,TGTGCCAGCAGTGGACACTTTAGCGGGACGAAATTCGATACGCAGTATTTT
TRBJ2-7,many,-,TRBV28,CASSSPYEQYF,TGTGCCAGCAGCTCTCCCTACGAGCAGTACTTC
TRBJ1-2,many,-,TRBV12-3/TRBV12-4,CASSLSLIYGYTF,TGTGCCAGCAGTTTAAGTCTAATCTATGGCTACACCTTC
TRBJ2-7,few,-,TRBV7-9,CASSSPTVPYEQYF,TGTGCCAGCAGCTCACCCACTGTACCCTACGAGCAGTACTTC
TRBJ1-2,-,-,TRBV2,CASETATNYGYTF,TGTGCCAGCGAGACAGCTACTAACTATGGCTACACCTTC
TRBJ1-5,many,-,TRBV6-2/TRBV6-3,CASSAGDQPQHF,TGTGCCAGCAGTGCAGGGGATCAGCCCCAGCATTTT
TRBJ2-2,many,-,TRBV29-1,CSVGGGGNTGELFF,TGCAGCGTTGGTGGGGGGGGCAACACCGGGGAGCTGTTTTTT
TRBJ2-5,many,-,TRBV12-3/TRBV12-4,CASGRETQYF,TGTGCCAGCGGCCGTGAGACCCAGTACTTC
TRBJ1-5,many,-,TRBV12-5,CASGLGHAGSNQPQHF,TGTGCTAGTGGTTTGGGACATGCTGGTAGCAATCAGCCCCAGCATTTT
TRBJ2-7,once,TRBD2,TRBV20-1,CSARDGGRIDEQYF,TGCAGTGCTAGAGACGGCGGGAGGATCGACGAGCAGTACTTC
TRBJ2-1,many,TRBD2,TRBV12-3/TRBV12-4,CASSPEREGDNEQFF,TGTGCCAGCAGTCCCGAGCGGGAGGGCGACAATGAGCAGTTCTTC
TRBJ2-7,-,-,TRBV28,CASSFDGVAYEQYF,TGTGCCAGCAGTTTTGACGGGGTTGCCTACGAGCAGTACTTC
TRBJ2-2,once,TRBD2,TRBV19,CASSTWTSGGSRDGEPFF,TGTGCCAGTAGCACCTGGACTAGCGGGGGGTCGCGGGACGGGGAGCCGTTTTTT
TRBJ1-5,many,-,TRBV7-9,CASSLGTGDPTNQPQHF,TGTGCCAGCAGCTTAGGAACGGGGGACCCCACCAATCAGCCCCAGCATTTT
TRBJ1-1,few,TRBD1,TRBV20-1,CGAQGTGMNTEAFF,TGCGGTGCTCAAGGGACAGGGATGAACACTGAAGCTTTCTTT
TRBJ2-5,few,TRBD2,TRBV6-1,CASPPGGALKETQYF,TGTGCCAGCCCTCCCGGGGGGGCGTTGAAGGAGACCCAGTACTTC
TRBJ2-7,-,TRBD2,TRBV6-2/TRBV6-3,CASSSTLLAVTYEQYF,TGTGCCAGCAGTTCTACTCTCCTAGCGGTAACCTACGAGCAGTACTTC
TRBJ2-1,-,-,TRBV7-2,CASRLLSPYNEQFF,TGTGCCAGCAGATTGCTTAGTCCCTACAATGAGCAGTTCTTC
TRBJ1-2,many,TRBD1,TRBV28,CASSFIARQGVGGYTF,TGTGCCAGCAGTTTTATCGCACGGCAGGGGGTTGGTGGCTACACCTTC
TRBJ1-4,many,-,TRBV20-1,CSARGGAAEEKLFF,TGCAGTGCTAGAGGGGGAGCAGCAGAGGAAAAACTGTTTTTT
TRBJ1-5,-,-,TRBV18,CASSPMRGLDQPQHF,TGTGCCAGCTCACCAATGAGGGGGTTAGATCAGCCCCAGCATTTT
TRBJ1-2,many,-,TRBV5-1,CASSHGTEPGYTF,TGCGCCAGCAGCCACGGGACGGAACCAGGCTACACCTTC
TRBJ2-5,many,TRBD2,TRBV4-1,CASSQPTSGSKETQYF,TGCGCCAGCAGCCAACCTACTAGCGGATCGAAAGAGACCCAGTACTTC
TRBJ2-2,many,TRBD2,TRBV3-1,CASSQTGGLPGELFF,TGTGCCAGCAGCCAAACGGGAGGGCTCCCCGGGGAGCTGTTTTTT
TRBJ2-1,many,-,TRBV11-2,CASSFEPRGSYNEQFF,TGTGCCAGCAGCTTCGAACCTAGGGGGTCCTACAATGAGCAGTTCTTC
TRBJ2-7,many,-,TRBV13,CASSLVRLSEQYF,TGTGCCAGCAGCTTAGTTAGGCTTTCCGAGCAGTACTTC
TRBJ2-1,many,TRBD2,TRBV24-1,CATSVRLAGVNEQFF,TGTGCCACCAGTGTTAGACTAGCGGGAGTTAATGAGCAGTTCTTC
TRBJ2-5,many,-,TRBV9,CASSVGGAQETQYF,TGTGCCAGCAGCGTAGGGGGGGCCCAAGAGACCCAGTACTTC
TRBJ1-1,many,-,TRBV6-2/TRBV6-3,CASSYSQVSAEAFF,TGTGCCAGCAGTTACTCGCAGGTATCGGCAGAAGCTTTCTTT
TRBJ1-3,many,TRBD1,TRBV5-6,CASSLAEGARGNTIYF,TGTGCCAGCAGCTTGGCGGAGGGGGCGCGTGGAAACACCATATATTTT
TRBJ2-7,few,TRBD1,TRBV4-1,CASSPSMGQGNVNEQYF,TGCGCCAGCAGCCCATCAATGGGACAGGGAAATGTGAACGAGCAGTACTTC
TRBJ1-2,few,-,TRBV12-3/TRBV12-4,CASRGPLNYGYTF,TGTGCCAGCAGGGGGCCGTTGAACTATGGCTACACCTTC
TRBJ1-5,many,TRBD1,TRBV6-5,CASSYGTARGNQPQHF,TGTGCCAGCAGTTACGGGACAGCAAGGGGCAATCAGCCCCAGCATTTT
TRBJ1-2,-,-,TRBV20-1,CSAREGRINYGYTF,TGCAGTGCTAGAGAGGGACGGATTAACTATGGCTACACCTTC
TRBJ2-3,many,TRBD1,TRBV7-2,CASSLDRVIRDTQYF,TGTGCCAGCAGTCTGGACAGGGTGATCCGGGATACGCAGTATTTT
TRBJ2-1,-,TRBD2,TRBV27,CASSLGSGGEQFF,TGTGCCAGCAGTTTAGGTAGCGGGGGTGAGCAGTTCTTC
TRBJ2-7,many,-,TRBV6-2/TRBV6-3,CASSLKTSYEQYF,TGTGCCAGCAGCCTCAAGACTAGCTACGAGCAGTACTTC
TRBJ2-1,few,-,TRBV4-1,CASSSPPGAPSYNEQFF,TGCGCCAGCAGCTCCCCCCCAGGGGCACCCTCCTACAATGAGCAGTTCTTC
TRBJ2-1,-,TRBD2,TRBV9,CASSATTGTRDHQFF,TGTGCCAGCAGTGCTACCACCGGGACTAGGGATCACCAGTTCTTC